This T cell receptor beta chain emerged from a study of T cell changes during pregnancy in multiple sclerosis. Germline CDR1 SGHTA, CDR2 FQGNSA. Trimming shortened V by 3 bases and J by 3 bases, and 3 bases separated the two germline ends. This CDR3 is 13 amino acids long. This table comes from immunoSEQ multiplex PCR, and its TCRdb copy is limited to in-frame clones, with some not included. The table has 45,000 to 55,000 clones, 85% to 90% seen once. The J gene is TRBJ2-6, the V gene TRBV7-2; D not resolved. The material was peripheral blood, obtained in the first trimester of pregnancy. The sequence was collected from a female donor in good health, enrolled as a control in a pregnancy study. The CDR3 is CASSFFGANVLTF. CDR3 nucleotides: TGTGCCAGCAGCTTCTTTGGGGCCAACGTCCTGACTTTC.